This is a list of T cell receptor beta chains from one sample in a study of cytomegalovirus exposure and HLA in healthy donors. The protocol was immunoSEQ multiplex PCR, while the TCRdb copy is restricted to in-frame clones and leaves out a portion. The data contain 250,000 to 350,000 clones, approximately 90% of them seen just once; the ten biggest clones take up approximately 4.3%. The specimen sequenced was PBMCs. The receptors were sampled from a man aged 40-50 years in good health and CMV-seropositive. Each CDR3 is given with its conserved first and last residue. The order of the fields is J gene, clone size, D gene, V gene, CDR3 protein, CDR3 DNA. The D gene is left open where the match is weak. Clone sizes are given selectively: once, few, many, or a class where the clone is expanded.

J: TRBJ1-1
size: once
D: TRBD1
V: TRBV18
CDR3: CASSTGGQANTEAFF
DNA: TGTGCCAGCTCAACCGGGGGACAGGCGAACACTGAAGCTTTCTTT

J: TRBJ2-5
size: once
D: TRBD2
V: TRBV28
CDR3: CASSVSGRETQYF
DNA: TGTGCCAGCAGTGTAAGCGGGAGAGAGACCCAGTACTTC

J: TRBJ2-5
size: -
D: TRBD2
V: TRBV9
CDR3: CASSVAGTSGTKETQYF
DNA: TGTGCCAGCAGCGTAGCGGGGACTAGCGGGACGAAAGAGACCCAGTACTTC

J: TRBJ2-3
size: -
D: TRBD2
V: TRBV5-5
CDR3: CASSLGLAGEDTQYF
DNA: TGTGCCAGCAGCTTGGGGCTAGCGGGAGAAGATACGCAGTATTTT

J: TRBJ2-6
size: -
D: -
V: TRBV7-8
CDR3: CASRHVGTSGANVLTF
DNA: TGTGCCAGCAGGCACGTCGGGACTTCGGGGGCCAACGTCCTGACTTTC

J: TRBJ2-1
size: -
D: TRBD2
V: TRBV6-5
CDR3: CASTRGLAGTNEQFF
DNA: TGTGCCAGCACCCGCGGGCTAGCGGGAACCAATGAGCAGTTCTTC

J: TRBJ2-2
size: few
D: -
V: TRBV6-5
CDR3: CASSSNRDTGELFF
DNA: TGTGCCAGCAGTTCCAACAGGGACACCGGGGAGCTGTTTTTT

J: TRBJ1-1
size: -
D: -
V: TRBV13
CDR3: CASSLAPTGVGEAFF
DNA: TGTGCCAGCAGCCTAGCCCCGACAGGCGTCGGCGAAGCTTTCTTT

J: TRBJ2-6
size: -
D: TRBD1
V: TRBV7-8
CDR3: CASSFRQGISGANVLTF
DNA: TGTGCCAGCAGCTTTAGACAGGGTATATCTGGGGCCAACGTCCTGACTTTC

J: TRBJ2-2
size: -
D: TRBD2
V: TRBV18
CDR3: CASSAGLAGSGELFF
DNA: TGTGCCAGCTCGGCGGGACTAGCGGGATCCGGGGAGCTGTTTTTT

J: TRBJ1-1
size: -
D: -
V: TRBV20-1
CDR3: CSARERGEAFF
DNA: TGCAGTGCTAGAGAGAGAGGGGAAGCTTTCTTT

J: TRBJ2-7
size: -
D: -
V: TRBV28
CDR3: CASSVTGTLSYEQYF
DNA: TGTGCCAGCAGCGTGACAGGAACTCTCTCCTACGAGCAGTACTTC

J: TRBJ2-2
size: once
D: -
V: TRBV9
CDR3: CASSPRHNTGELFF
DNA: TGTGCCAGCAGCCCCCGACACAACACCGGGGAGCTGTTTTTT

J: TRBJ2-7
size: -
D: -
V: TRBV27
CDR3: CASSLGDSYEQYF
DNA: TGTGCCAGCAGCCTGGGCGACTCCTACGAGCAGTACTTC